This TCR beta chain was observed in a study of cytomegalovirus exposure and HLA in healthy donors (dated by TCRdb to between 2016 and 2019). About the investigation overall: In an earlier analysis of 587 of the donors, approximately 260 Gb of sequence data and roughly 100 million unique TCR beta sequences from 150 million to 200 million T cells were reported. An earlier analysis of a few hundred of the donors applied high-throughput TCR beta sequencing to assess whether each TCR beta V gene segment acted as functional or pseudogenic. The study combined high-throughput TCR immunosequencing, statistical association of individual TCRs with disease status, and machine learning to predict cytomegalovirus infection status. In a later analysis, previously published TCR beta repertoires from about 670 donors were re-analyzed and high-resolution HLA genotyping was added so that TCR occurrence patterns could be studied. Every discovery cohort repertoire had been produced on one sequencing platform. HLA typing included class I and class II loci at four-digit resolution. Among roughly 400 genotyped donors of the cohort, an average of approximately 240,000 unique TCR beta nucleotide sequences was sequenced per donor, of which about 19% were non-productive. The study used immunosequencing to profile the T cell repertoires of approximately 650 subjects and linked those repertoires to cytomegalovirus serostatus. A later genetic analysis took genome-wide SNP genotypes for about three fifths of the 666 donors and used that subset as a discovery cohort. Four to six DR-DQ haplotypes were handled as single units for association and clustering because linkage in the cohort was strong. Typing coverage varied by locus: roughly 629-630 donors for A, B, C, DRB1 and DQB1; more than 500 for DQA1; 606 for DPA1; some 470 for DPB1. Besides the first cohort of 666 subjects, a separate validation cohort made up of 120 or so different subjects was used. Donor age, sex, ethnicity and CMV serostatus were compiled together with the repertoire data. Of the 300 to 400 genotyped donors, approximately 82% fell in the genetic ancestry cluster associated with self-reported Caucasian donors. Rather than drawing on any new phenotypic data, the later analysis identified candidate immune exposures from TCR beta sequences and the way those sequences occurred across donors. Approximately 300 gigabases of sequencing data and around 80 million unique TCR sequences made up an early release that covered around 640 HLA-typed donors. The study aimed to test whether signatures of past pathogen exposure could be identified by cataloging public T cell receptors.

Results the study describes overall, beyond this receptor: Because counts were too low, roughly 16 rarely observed V segments, including chromosome 9 orphons, were left out of the earlier analysis of 500 to 650 of the donors. When HLA alleles, especially DR and DQ, strongly co-occurred, attributing TCR associations to individual alleles was difficult. The classifier was reported to diagnose cytomegalovirus status with high specificity and sensitivity in both the original cohort and the validation cohort. According to a later analysis, parvovirus B19, influenza, CMV and Epstein-Barr virus appeared linked to several top co-occurrence clusters. An earlier analysis of roughly 570 of the donors showed that most TCR beta V segments appeared in productive rearrangements either about 87% or about 30% of the time, which broadly matched IMGT annotations. Most TCR sequences were seen in very few donors, while some public TCRs were found in many individuals. The sequencing pipeline was judged likely to have produced a cluster of highly shared sequence variants as a technical artifact. V-gene and J-gene trimming of TCR beta chains was associated with a missense DCLRE1C variant in a later genetic analysis, and the association was replicated in an independent cohort. Compared with the approximately 670-donor mean, donors in an Asian-associated ancestry cluster had fewer N-insertions in productive TCRs, according to a later genetic analysis. In a later analysis, most CMV-associated TCR beta chains were found to appear HLA-restricted, with HLA associations seemingly driven largely by CMV exposure. The cohort was sequenced for TCR beta chains only, and without alpha or paired-chain data the features that could be detected were limited. A further reported finding was that TCR beta sequences accurately predicted the HLA-A and HLA-B alleles for most subjects in the first cohort. Compared with equally common non-associated chains, HLA-associated TCR beta chains in a later analysis were more clonally expanded and had lower generation probabilities. The presence/absence analyses assumed that sequencing depth was roughly uniform across donors, and that assumption may not be true. According to the authors, the approach could potentially be generalized to other disease states and immunological phenotypes. In vitro tests confirmed that a few of the cytomegalovirus-associated TCR beta chains recognize cytomegalovirus antigens. Because some donors lacked HLA typing at each locus, the association tests relied only on the typed subset. A later analysis associated about 18,000 TCR beta sequences with specific HLA alleles at a false discovery rate of 0.05. The study gave a list of around 170 TCR beta chains associated with cytomegalovirus. The only immune exposure information available for the cohort was CMV serostatus. Linkage disequilibrium might explain the correlated functional status among segregating V segments, but an unknown experimental factor could not be ruled out. In a later analysis, the rate of TCR association differed among HLA loci, with DRB1 alleles having the most associated TCRs and HLA-C alleles having the fewest. The 87-base-pair reads could not distinguish some IMGT-functional V segments, including TRBV6-2 and TRBV6-3, so those segments were excluded.

Looking up the germline V gene yields CDR1 SGHRS and CDR2 YFSETQ. The CDR3 runs 15 amino acids, cysteine and phenylalanine included. The read is trimmed to its CDR3 DNA, 45 bases read in frame from base 1. Points on this clone: Its antigen remains undetermined. No base qualities exist here, and no much larger clone lies one base off it.

Preparation of the library involved the immunoSEQ multiplex PCR assay. The multiplex PCR relied on a mix of 60 forward primers for TCR Vbeta segments and 13 reverse primers for TCR Jbeta segments. The CDR3 region of rearranged TCR beta genes was amplified from genomic DNA with a multiplex PCR assay. The Illumina HiSeq System was used to sequence the amplified TCR beta libraries as 87-base-pair reads. Processing in the source paper ran as follows. A later analysis counted approximately 74 million unique TCR beta chains across the 600 to 850 repertoires, and around 9.9 million of these chains were shared by at least two donors. To remove PCR and sequencing errors, raw reads were error-corrected and collapsed into unique sequences using a nearest-neighbor algorithm that merged closely related sequences. V, D and J gene segments were assigned by aligning CDR3 sequences to IMGT reference sequences. For a sequence to be retained, a match of at least six nucleotides to both a V gene segment and a J gene segment was required. A rearrangement was called productive if the CDR3 had no stop codons and remained in frame with V and J, and every other rearrangement was called non-productive. Following IMGT convention, CDR3 was defined as the stretch from the second conserved V-encoded cysteine to the conserved J-encoded phenylalanine. The earlier analysis of some 550 of the donors excluded any sequence lacking an unambiguous match to a single V gene segment. In an earlier analysis of around 600 of the donors, V segments were called functional above 56.7% productive rearrangements and were called segregating when the between-donor standard deviation exceeded 5%. A statistical classification framework was built for diagnosing cytomegalovirus status from the catalog of TCR beta chain sequences. In a later analysis, TCR nucleotide sequences were compared against IMGT/GENE-DB human TR gene sequences so that V and J genes could be assigned. Using the TCRdist pipeline, a later analysis assigned CDR3 sequences along with most-parsimonious VDJ recombination scenarios. In a later analysis, every TCR beta chain was defined by the combination of its CDR3 amino acid sequence and its V-gene family, and reads without a unique V-gene family were dropped. To address suspected cross-contamination and a sequencing artifact, a later analysis removed approximately 600 highly shared, low-generation-probability nucleotide sequences. In a later analysis, a clonal expansion index was calculated for each public chain from normalized within-repertoire ranks of inferred template counts. A later analysis computed generation probabilities with a VDJ recombination model fitted to out-of-frame rearrangements, and checked the results against IGoR. In a later analysis, TCR-TCR, TCR-HLA and TCR-CMV co-occurrence was scored with hypergeometric tests, and a repertoire-size bias correction was applied to TCR pairs. False discovery rates were estimated in a later analysis by permuting HLA or CMV assignments 20 times. In a later analysis, co-occurring TCRs were grouped using DBSCAN, and TCRdist sequence similarity was added for clustering within HLA-allele-positive subsets. Repertoires with fewer than 30,000 or more than 120,000 public chains, plus five repertoires with anomalous nucleotide sharing, were excluded from co-occurrence clustering. As stored in TCRdb, this immuneACCESS dataset retains in-frame rearrangements with V and J assigned. A fraction of the clones does not appear; measured against another copy, unresolved V genes explain less than half of the discrepancy, and the remainder lacks a known reason. Clonal size and the V and J genes are those of that table, whereas D and trimming came from the DNA. The sample has about 160,000 clones on record, roughly three quarters of them singletons. The top ten clonotypes cover about 3.5% of the sample.

In total, approximately 610 healthy bone marrow donors made up the cohort. All cohort members were sampled while nominally healthy, although unrecorded immune exposures were likely present. CMV serostatus was recorded as positive for around 300 and negative for about half of the roughly 700 cohort members, whereas no CMV serostatus was recorded for the donor in question. A peripheral blood sample was collected from each donor, and TCR beta sequencing was performed on peripheral blood mononuclear cells. The Qiagen DNeasy Blood Extraction Kit was used to extract genomic DNA from the blood cell samples.

The source is a human donor in good health. The sequence is built from TRBV5-1 and TRBJ2-5; 8 nucleotides in the junction match TRBD1. The DNA end lines up better with TRBJ2-7; the J call may be wrong. The sample comprised PBMCs. The sequenced DNA: TGCGCCAGCAGCTTGACTACAGGGGGTGGCTACGAGCAGTACTTC. The translation is CASSLTTGGGYEQYF.